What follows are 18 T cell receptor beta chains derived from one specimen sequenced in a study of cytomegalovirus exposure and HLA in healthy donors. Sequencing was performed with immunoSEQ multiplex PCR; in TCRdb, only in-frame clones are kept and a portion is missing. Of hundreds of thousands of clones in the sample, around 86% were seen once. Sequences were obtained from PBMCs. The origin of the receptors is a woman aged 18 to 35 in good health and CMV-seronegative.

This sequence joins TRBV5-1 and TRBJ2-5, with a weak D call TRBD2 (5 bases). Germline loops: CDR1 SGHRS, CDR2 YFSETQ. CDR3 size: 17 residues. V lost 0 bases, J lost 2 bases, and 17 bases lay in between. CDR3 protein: CASSLAARGSPQETQYF. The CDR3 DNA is TGCGCCAGCAGCTTGGCCGCTCGTGGGAGCCCACAAGAGACCCAGTACTTC.

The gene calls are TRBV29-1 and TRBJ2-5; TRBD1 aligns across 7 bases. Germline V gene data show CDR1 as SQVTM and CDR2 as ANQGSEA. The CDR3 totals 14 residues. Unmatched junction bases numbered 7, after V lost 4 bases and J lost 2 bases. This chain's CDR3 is CSVVATGWQETQYF. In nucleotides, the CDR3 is TGCAGCGTTGTAGCGACAGGGTGGCAAGAGACCCAGTACTTC.

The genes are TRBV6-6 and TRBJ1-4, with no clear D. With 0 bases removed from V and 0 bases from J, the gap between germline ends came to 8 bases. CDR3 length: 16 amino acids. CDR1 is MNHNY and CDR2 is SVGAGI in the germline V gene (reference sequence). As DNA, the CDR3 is TGTGCCAGCAGTTACTCGAACTCTGCAACTAATGAAAAACTGTTTTTT. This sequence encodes CASSYSNSATNEKLFF.

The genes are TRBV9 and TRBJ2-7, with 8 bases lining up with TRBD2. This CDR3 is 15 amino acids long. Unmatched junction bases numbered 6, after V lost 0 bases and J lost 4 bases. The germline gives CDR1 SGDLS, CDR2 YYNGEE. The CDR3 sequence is CASSVETSGLYEQYF. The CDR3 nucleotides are TGTGCCAGCAGCGTAGAAACTAGCGGACTTTACGAGCAGTACTTC.

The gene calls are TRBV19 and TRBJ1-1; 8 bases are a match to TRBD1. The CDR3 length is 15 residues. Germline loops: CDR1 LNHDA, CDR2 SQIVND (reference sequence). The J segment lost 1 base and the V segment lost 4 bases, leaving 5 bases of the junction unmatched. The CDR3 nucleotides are TGTGCCAGTAGTAGCAGGGGGCCCCGGAACACTGAAGCTTTCTTT. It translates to CASSSRGPRNTEAFF.

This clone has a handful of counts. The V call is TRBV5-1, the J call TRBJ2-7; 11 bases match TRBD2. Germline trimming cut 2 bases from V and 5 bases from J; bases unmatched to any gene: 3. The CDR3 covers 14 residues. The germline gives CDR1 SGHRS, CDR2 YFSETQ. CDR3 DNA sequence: TGCGCCAGCAGCTTACTAGCGGGGGAGGACGAGCAGTACTTC. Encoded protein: CASSLLAGEDEQYF.

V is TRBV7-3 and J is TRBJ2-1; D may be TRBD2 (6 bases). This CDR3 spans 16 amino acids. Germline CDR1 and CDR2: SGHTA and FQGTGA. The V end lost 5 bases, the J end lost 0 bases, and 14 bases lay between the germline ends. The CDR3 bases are TGTGCCAGCAGCAGACATAGCGGATCCTCCTACAATGAGCAGTTCTTC. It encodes CASSRHSGSSYNEQFF.

This CDR3 is CASSYSDSSYNEQFF. DNA for the CDR3: TGTGCCAGCAGTTACTCAGACAGCTCCTACAATGAGCAGTTCTTC. The chain is built from TRBV6-6 and TRBJ2-1; D is possibly TRBD1 (5 bases). In germline, CDR1 is MNHNY, CDR2 SVGAGI (reference sequence). This CDR3 is built from 15 residues. With 0 bases removed from V and 0 bases from J, the gap between germline ends came to 6 bases.

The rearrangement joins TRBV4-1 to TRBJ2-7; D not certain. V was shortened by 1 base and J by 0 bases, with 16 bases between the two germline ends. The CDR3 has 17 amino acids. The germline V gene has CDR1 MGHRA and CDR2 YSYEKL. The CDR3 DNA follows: TGCGCCAGCAGCCAAGCCTCCGGGTACCAGAACTCCTACGAGCAGTACTTC. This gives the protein CASSQASGYQNSYEQYF.

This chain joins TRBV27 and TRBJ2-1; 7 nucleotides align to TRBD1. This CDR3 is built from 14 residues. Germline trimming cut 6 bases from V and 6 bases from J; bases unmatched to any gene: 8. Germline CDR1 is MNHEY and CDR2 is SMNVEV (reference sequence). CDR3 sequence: CASSPGTVVNEQFF. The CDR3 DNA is TGTGCCAGCAGCCCCGGGACAGTAGTCAATGAGCAGTTCTTC.

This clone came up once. The CDR3 region is CASSFEVTSGWNEQFF. The CDR3 DNA reads TGTGCCAGCAGTTTTGAAGTGACTAGCGGATGGAATGAGCAGTTCTTC. The genes are TRBV28 and TRBJ2-1; 9 nucleotides align to TRBD2. The CDR3 is made up of 16 amino acids. V lost 3 bases and J lost 7; bases outside the gene matches: 10. Per germline, CDR1 MDHEN and CDR2 SYDVKM.

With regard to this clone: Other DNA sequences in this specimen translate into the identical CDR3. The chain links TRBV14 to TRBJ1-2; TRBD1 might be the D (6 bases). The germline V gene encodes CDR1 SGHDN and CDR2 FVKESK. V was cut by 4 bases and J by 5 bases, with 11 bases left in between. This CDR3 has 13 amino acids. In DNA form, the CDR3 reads TGTGCCAGCAGCCCCGGGACAACTTATGGCTACACCTTC. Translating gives CASSPGTTYGYTF.

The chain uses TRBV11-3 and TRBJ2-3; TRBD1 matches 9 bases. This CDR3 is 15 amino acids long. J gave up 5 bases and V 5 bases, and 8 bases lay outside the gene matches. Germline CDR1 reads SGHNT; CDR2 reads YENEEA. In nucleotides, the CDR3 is TGTGCCAGCAGCCGGACGGGACAGGGAATAGATACGCAGTATTTT. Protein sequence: CASSRTGQGIDTQYF. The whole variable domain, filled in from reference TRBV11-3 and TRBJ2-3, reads EAGVVQSPRYKIIEKKQPVAFWCNPISGHNTLYWYLQNLGQGPELLIRYENEEAVDDSQLPKDRFSAERLKGVDSTLKIQPAELGDSAVYLCASSRTGQGIDTQYFGPGTRLTVL.

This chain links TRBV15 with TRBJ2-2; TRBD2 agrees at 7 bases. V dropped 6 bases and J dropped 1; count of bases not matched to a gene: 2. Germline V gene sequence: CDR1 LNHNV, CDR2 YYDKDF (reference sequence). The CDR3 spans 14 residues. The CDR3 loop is CATSSSGNTGELFF. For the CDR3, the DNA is TGTGCCACCAGTTCTAGCGGGAACACCGGGGAGCTGTTTTTT.

Here the CDR3 reads CASRRDRASYEQYF. The CDR3 DNA is TGTGCCAGCAGACGTGACAGGGCTTCCTACGAGCAGTACTTC. The V gene is TRBV7-6, the J gene TRBJ2-7, with 7 bases that match TRBD1. The germline gives CDR1 SGHVS, CDR2 FNYEAQ. The CDR3 contains 14 residues. Trimming took 6 bases from V and 1 from J; bases not matched to a gene: 6. Based on the CDR3 plus reference TRBV7-6 and TRBJ2-7, the full variable domain is GAGVSQSPRYKVTKRGQDVALRCDPISGHVSLYWYRQALGQGPEFLTYFNYEAQQDKSGLPNDRFSAERPEGSISTLTIQRTEQRDSAMYRCASRRDRASYEQYFGPGTRLTVT.

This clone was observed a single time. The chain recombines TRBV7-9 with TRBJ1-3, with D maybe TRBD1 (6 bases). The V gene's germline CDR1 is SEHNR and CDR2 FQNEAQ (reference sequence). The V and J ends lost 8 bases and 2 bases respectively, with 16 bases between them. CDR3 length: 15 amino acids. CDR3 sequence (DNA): TGTGCCAGCCAAATCCCAGGGGACGCTGGAAACACCATATATTTT. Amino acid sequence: CASQIPGDAGNTIYF.

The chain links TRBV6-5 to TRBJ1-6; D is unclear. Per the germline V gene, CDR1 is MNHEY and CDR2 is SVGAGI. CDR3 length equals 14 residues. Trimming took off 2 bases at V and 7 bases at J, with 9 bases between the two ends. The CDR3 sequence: CASSYGRKNSPLHF. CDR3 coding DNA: TGTGCCAGCAGTTACGGGAGAAAGAATTCACCCCTCCACTTT.

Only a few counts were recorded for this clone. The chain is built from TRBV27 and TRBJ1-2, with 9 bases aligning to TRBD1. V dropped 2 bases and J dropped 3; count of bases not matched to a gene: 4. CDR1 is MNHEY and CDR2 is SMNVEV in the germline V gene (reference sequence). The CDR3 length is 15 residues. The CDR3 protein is CASSLAWTGDYGYTF. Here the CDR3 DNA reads TGTGCCAGCAGTTTAGCCTGGACAGGGGACTATGGCTACACCTTC.